Following are 12 T cell receptor beta chains from one sample sequenced in a study of regulatory T cells in long-lasting Graves disease. Assembly of TCR beta libraries relied on iRepertoire HTBI primers together with Arm-PCR of CDR3 regions. Each CDR3 protein is one row after TCRdb ran MiXCR on the multiplex PCR reads. The sample carries over 650,000 distinct CDR3 sequences, about 32% recorded once. Time point: persistent/refractory GD, antithyroid drugs over 5 years with positive TRAb. Scientists built the TCR library using RNA that was extracted from PBMCs. The source was peripheral blood mononuclear cells (PBMCs), collected when the disease was refractory, from a patient treated with antithyroid drugs. These receptors originate from a female donor with Graves disease.

Many counts were recorded for this clonotype. The rearrangement joins TRBV9 to TRBJ2-7, with TRBD1 matching over 10 bases. The germline gives CDR1 SGDLS, CDR2 YYNGEE. The CDR3 runs to 15 residues. V trimming: 5 bases; J trimming: 2 bases; junction bases outside the gene matches: 7. The CDR3 protein is CASSVAGTGAYEQYF. CDR3 bases: TGTGCCAGCAGTGTGGCCGGGACAGGGGCCTACGAGCAGTACTTC. Filled out from reference TRBV9 and TRBJ2-7, the complete variable domain reads DSGVTQTPKHLITATGQRVTLRCSPRSGDLSVYWYQQSLDQGLQFLIQYYNGEERAKGNILERFSAQQFPDLHSELNLSSLELGDSALYFCASSVAGTGAYEQYFGPGTRLTVT.

The CDR3 loop reads CASSLGGVGTGELFF. The CDR3 DNA reads TGTGCCAGCAGCTTAGGAGGGGTAGGCACCGGGGAGCTGTTTTTT. The V gene is TRBV11-2, the J gene TRBJ2-2, with D perhaps being TRBD1 or TRBD2 (5 bases each). This CDR3 has 15 amino acids. The germline gives CDR1 SGHAT, CDR2 FQNNGV. The germline V and J ends were trimmed by 1 base and 4 bases, with 10 bases remaining between them.

V gene TRBV20-1 combines with J gene TRBJ2-1; 7 bases agree with TRBD1. The length of the CDR3 is 18 residues. Germline V gene sequence: CDR1 DFQATT, CDR2 SNEGSKA (reference sequence). V gave up 0 bases and J gave up 7 bases; unmatched junction bases: 18. Written as DNA, the CDR3 is TGCAGTGCTAGAGATCCCAGGGGGAAAAGTCGAGGTAGGAATGAGCAGTTCTTC. Its translation is CSARDPRGKSRGRNEQFF.

The chain links TRBV29-1 to TRBJ1-2; weak D call: TRBD1 (5 bases). The CDR3 contains 13 residues. In germline, CDR1 is SQVTM, CDR2 ANQGSEA. Trimming removed 3 bases at V and 5 bases at J, with 13 bases between. Written as DNA, the CDR3 is TGCAGCGTTGAGGCGGGGCTCCCATATGGCTACACCTTC. It translates to CSVEAGLPYGYTF.

This clonotype was seen more than once but under ten times. The rearrangement joins TRBV20-1 to TRBJ1-5; D perhaps matches TRBD1 (6 bases). Germline values: CDR1 DFQATT, CDR2 SNEGSKA (reference sequence). CDR3 size: 16 residues. Between the trimmed V and J ends, which lost 6 bases and 0 bases, there was a span of 18 bases. The DNA of the CDR3 is TGCAGTGCGTCTCGATGGCAGGGGCCTAGCAATCAGCCCCAGCATTTT. Its translation is CSASRWQGPSNQPQHF.

In the case of this clonotype: One junction end does not reproduce the germline sequence, and a read error may be involved. The chain employs TRBV12-3 or TRBV12-4 and TRBJ1-5; TRBD1 is a possible D gene (6 bases). CDR3 length equals 15 residues. The CDR3 sequence is CACSLGGQGVPPQHF. The CDR3 coding sequence is TGTGCCTGCAGTTTAGGGGGGCAAGGGGTGCCGCCCCAGCATTTT.

This clonotype was seen more than once but under ten times. CDR3 nucleotides: TGCGCCAGCAGCTTGAGGGATCTAGCCGGGGGGGATGAGCAGTTCTTC. This gives the protein CASSLRDLAGGDEQFF. This rearrangement joins TRBV5-1 to TRBJ2-1; 8 nucleotides match TRBD2. Unmatched junction bases numbered 11, after V lost 1 base and J lost 8 bases. Germline CDR1 SGHRS, CDR2 YFSETQ. The CDR3 is made up of 16 amino acids.

This clonotype was counted between two and nine times. The chain joins TRBV6-1 to TRBJ2-7; no clear D. The CDR3 spans 11 residues. Germline V gene lookup returns CDR1 MNHNS and CDR2 SASEGT. V lost 5 bases and J lost 5, with 7 bases in between. CDR3 residues: CASSHIHEQYF. CDR3 in DNA: TGTGCCAGCAGTCACATCCACGAGCAGTACTTC.

The table lists this clonotype with a few counts. J is TRBJ2-3 and V is TRBV28, with D perhaps assigned TRBD1 or TRBD2 (5 bases each). This CDR3 is built from 14 residues. The germline V gene encodes CDR1 MDHEN and CDR2 SYDVKM. V shed 5 bases and J shed 2 bases, with 11 bases lying between them. The CDR3 protein is CASSPRGFTDTQYF. CDR3 DNA sequence: TGTGCCAGCAGTCCCCGGGGCTTCACAGATACGCAGTATTTT.

Concerning this clonotype itself: A much more abundant neighbour one base away suggests this may be a read error. V is TRBV2 and J is TRBJ1-1, with D perhaps TRBD1 (5 bases). This CDR3 is built from 14 residues. CDR1 SNHLY and CDR2 FYNNEI come from the germline V gene. For the CDR3, the DNA is TGTGCCAGCAGTAAAGCGCTTGGGGGGACTGAAGCTTTCTTT. Translating it yields CASSKALGGTEAFF.

The table lists this clonotype with many counts. This chain joins TRBV11-2 and TRBJ2-7, with TRBD2 matching 11 bases. The CDR3 has 17 amino acids. Germline CDR1 reads SGHAT; CDR2 reads FQNNGV. V gave up 5 bases and J gave up 0 bases; unmatched junction bases: 9. DNA for the CDR3: TGTGCCAGCAGCCCAACTAGCGGGAGTTCCTCCTCCTACGAGCAGTACTTC. It yields the protein CASSPTSGSSSSYEQYF.

In nucleotides, the CDR3 is TGTGCCAGCAGTCCCACAGCGGGAGGAGGCAATGAGCAGTTCTTC. Its protein is CASSPTAGGGNEQFF. This chain connects TRBV12-3 or TRBV12-4 to TRBJ2-1; 9 nucleotides align to TRBD2. Losses at the gene ends were 5 bases for V and 6 bases for J; bases not matched to a gene: 8. The CDR3 is 15 amino acids.